The 15 T cell receptor beta chains presented below share a single source sample, sequenced in a study of blood T cell repertoires in COVID-19. Produced via immunoSEQ multiplex PCR; TCRdb's table is partial and in-frame only. The sample has tens of thousands of clones, roughly 80% seen once. The sample consisted of peripheral blood. These receptors came from a man aged 60 to 69 with acute or convalescent COVID-19.

The rearrangement joins TRBV6-5 to TRBJ1-6; D not resolved. The CDR3 is made up of 11 amino acids. Germline-derived CDR1 and CDR2 are MNHEY and SVGAGI. Trimming pared 6 bases from V and 7 bases from J, leaving 4 bases between. CDR3 nucleotides: TGTGCCAGCAGGGCCAATTCACCCCTCCACTTT. This sequence encodes CASRANSPLHF.

The rearrangement uses TRBV7-3 and TRBJ2-1; tentatively, D is TRBD2 (5 bases). The V end was cut by 1 base, the J end by 9 bases, with 10 bases between. The CDR3 consists of 13 residues. The germline CDR1 and CDR2 sequences are SGHTA and FQGTGA. CDR3 bases: TGTGCCAGCAGCTTAAATTTGGGGAGTGAGCAGTTCTTC. Protein product: CASSLNLGSEQFF.

This clone was picked up a small number of times. The rearrangement uses TRBV9 and TRBJ1-2; D not certain. Trimming took 0 bases from V and 3 from J, leaving 15 bases between them. In germline, CDR1 is SGDLS, CDR2 YYNGEE. The CDR3 contains 16 residues. CDR3 loop: CASSVGMTPRDYGYTF. The DNA of the CDR3 is TGTGCCAGCAGCGTAGGCATGACTCCGAGGGACTATGGCTACACCTTC.

In DNA form, the CDR3 reads TGTGCCACCAGTGATCCGGGACAGGGGGGTTTTGAGCAGTACTTC. It yields the protein CATSDPGQGGFEQYF. The V call is TRBV24-1, the J call TRBJ2-7; 11 bases map to TRBD1. This CDR3 spans 15 amino acids. Germline V CDR1 and CDR2: KGHDR, SFDVKD. V lost 3 bases to trimming and J lost 7 bases; unmatched junction nucleotides: 7.

The rearrangement joins TRBV29-1 to TRBJ1-1; D not resolved. This CDR3 has 11 residues. CDR1 is SQVTM, CDR2 ANQGSEA, per germline. The V gene lost 6 bases and the J gene lost 4 bases, with 9 bases spanning the gap. CDR3 sequence (DNA): TGCAGCGTCGAGGGCAGCACTGAAGCTTTCTTT. Translated: CSVEGSTEAFF.

In its sample, this clone was seen many times. The chain has TRBV7-3 and TRBJ2-7, with D perhaps TRBD1 (6 bases). The germline V gene encodes CDR1 SGHTA and CDR2 FQGTGA. The CDR3 consists of 14 residues. The germline V and J ends were trimmed by 4 bases and 2 bases, with 12 bases remaining between them. CDR3 in amino acids: CASSYGQSPYEQYF. DNA for the CDR3: TGTGCCAGCAGCTATGGACAGTCACCCTACGAGCAGTACTTC.

The chain joins TRBV25-1 to TRBJ2-5, with 9 bases that match TRBD1. Germline CDR1 and CDR2: MGHDK and SYGVNS. V was pared by 3 bases and J by 5 bases, with 13 bases of the junction left unmatched. This CDR3 region has 17 residues. The CDR3 reads CASSDSLNRGQRETQYF. The CDR3 bases are TGTGCCAGCAGTGACAGTTTGAACAGGGGGCAAAGGGAGACCCAGTACTTC. Complete variable domain (other parts from reference TRBV25-1 and TRBJ2-5): EADIYQTPRYLVIGTGKKITLECSQTMGHDKMYWYQQDPGMELHLIHYSYGVNSTEKGDLSSESTVSRIRTEHFPLTLESARPSHTSQYLCASSDSLNRGQRETQYFGPGTRLLVL.

CDR3: CATSREDRELETQYF. The CDR3 DNA reads TGTGCCACCAGCAGAGAGGACAGGGAATTAGAGACCCAGTACTTC. The chain combines TRBV15 with TRBJ2-5; TRBD1 agrees at 8 bases. CDR1 LNHNV and CDR2 YYDKDF come from the germline V gene (reference sequence). Germline trimming cut 0 bases from V and 4 bases from J; bases unmatched to any gene: 4. The CDR3 consists of 15 residues.

The chain joins TRBV5-1 to TRBJ2-2; tentative D call: TRBD1 (6 bases). The CDR3 contains 13 residues. V was clipped by 5 bases and J by 5 bases, with 10 bases between them. Germline assignment: CDR1 SGHRS and CDR2 YFSETQ. The CDR3 spells CASRGGFTGELFF. The CDR3 DNA follows: TGCGCCAGCAGAGGGGGTTTTACCGGGGAGCTGTTTTTT.

CDR3: CASIPGTDSNQPQHF. The CDR3 coding sequence is TGTGCCAGCATACCCGGGACAGATAGCAATCAGCCCCAGCATTTT. The chain uses TRBV6-5 and TRBJ1-5, with 7 positions matching TRBD1. CDR1 is MNHEY, CDR2 SVGAGI, per germline. J was trimmed by 0 bases and V by 7 bases; bases with no gene match: 6. The CDR3 runs 15 residues.

V gene TRBV5-4 combines with J gene TRBJ2-5; perhaps TRBD1 as D (6 bases). The CDR3 runs to 16 residues. Germline CDR1 reads SGHNT; CDR2 reads YYREEE (reference sequence). Deletions cut 4 bases from V and 4 bases from J, with 20 bases between. The chain's CDR3 is CASSPTADSSGETQYF. In DNA, the CDR3 is TGTGCCAGCAGCCCCACCGCGGACAGCTCGGGAGAGACCCAGTACTTC. Drawing the rest from reference TRBV5-4 and TRBJ2-5, the complete variable domain is ETGVTQSPTHLIKTRGQQVTLRCSSQSGHNTVSWYQQALGQGPQFIFQYYREEENGRGNFPPRFSGLQFPNYSSELNVNALELDDSALYLCASSPTADSSGETQYFGPGTRLLVL.

The gene calls are TRBV5-1 and TRBJ1-1; 9 bases match TRBD1. Germline V gene sequence: CDR1 SGHRS, CDR2 YFSETQ. This CDR3 is built from 15 residues. Trimming cost V 4 bases and J 0 bases; bases outside gene matches: 4. The CDR3 loop is CASSPGTGMNTEAFF. DNA of the CDR3: TGCGCCAGCAGCCCTGGGACAGGGATGAACACTGAAGCTTTCTTT.

The chain recombines TRBV30 with TRBJ2-6; tentative D call: TRBD2 (7 bases). V lost 6 bases to trimming and J lost 2 bases, with 17 bases between them. Germline V gene lookup returns CDR1 GTSNPN and CDR2 SVGIG (reference sequence). The CDR3 contains 16 residues. DNA of the CDR3: TGTGCCTGCACCCGAACGGGGGGCCCTGGGGCCAACGTCCTGACTTTC. It yields the protein CACTRTGGPGANVLTF.

The chain is built from TRBV7-9 and TRBJ1-2; no clear D gene. Trimming removed 1 base at V and 4 bases at J, with 7 bases between. CDR3 length: 13 residues. Looked up from germline, CDR1 is SEHNR and CDR2 is FQNEAQ (reference sequence). CDR3 nucleotides: TGTGCCAGCAGCTTAGGAGGAGTCTATGGCTACACCTTC. Residues: CASSLGGVYGYTF.

J is TRBJ2-7 and V is TRBV20-1; TRBD2 aligns across 10 bases. J was trimmed by 1 base and V by 3 bases; bases with no gene match: 6. This CDR3 is 15 amino acids long. Germline V gene sequence: CDR1 DFQATT, CDR2 SNEGSKA (reference sequence). CDR3 sequence: CSASESSGSSYEQYF. CDR3 bases: TGCAGTGCTAGTGAGTCTAGCGGGAGTTCCTACGAGCAGTACTTC.